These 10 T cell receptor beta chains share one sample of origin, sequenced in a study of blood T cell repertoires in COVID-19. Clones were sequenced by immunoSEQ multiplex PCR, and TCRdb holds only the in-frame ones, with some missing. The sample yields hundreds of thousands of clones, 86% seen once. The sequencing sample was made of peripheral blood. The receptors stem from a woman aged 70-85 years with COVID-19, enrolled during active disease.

In DNA, the CDR3 is TGTGCCAGCAGACAGGGACAGTACGAGCAGTACTTC. Protein sequence: CASRQGQYEQYF. This chain links TRBV28 with TRBJ2-7; 7 bases map to TRBD1. V trimming: 6 bases; J trimming: 4 bases; junction bases outside the gene matches: 3. The CDR3 covers 12 residues. Germline CDR1 and CDR2: MDHEN and SYDVKM.

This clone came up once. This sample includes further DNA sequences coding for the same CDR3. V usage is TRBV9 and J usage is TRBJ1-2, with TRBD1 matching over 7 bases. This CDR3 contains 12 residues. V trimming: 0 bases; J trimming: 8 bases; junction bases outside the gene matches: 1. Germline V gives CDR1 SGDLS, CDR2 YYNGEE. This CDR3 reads CASSVGGGGYTF. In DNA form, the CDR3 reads TGTGCCAGCAGCGTAGGAGGGGGCGGCTACACCTTC.

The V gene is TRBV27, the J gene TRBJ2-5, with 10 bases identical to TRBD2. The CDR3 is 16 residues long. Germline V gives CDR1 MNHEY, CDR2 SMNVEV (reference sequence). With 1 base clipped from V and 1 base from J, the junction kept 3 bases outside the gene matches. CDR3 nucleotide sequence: TGTGCCAGCAGTTTATTAGCGGGGGGCCTCCAAGAGACCCAGTACTTC. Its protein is CASSLLAGGLQETQYF.

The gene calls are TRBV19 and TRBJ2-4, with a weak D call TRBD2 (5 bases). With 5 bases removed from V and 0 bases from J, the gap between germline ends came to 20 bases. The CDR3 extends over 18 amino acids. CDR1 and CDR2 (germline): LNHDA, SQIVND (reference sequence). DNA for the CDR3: TGTGCCAGTAGTCTCCGGGAATACACAGATCTAGCCAAAAACATTCAGTACTTC. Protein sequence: CASSLREYTDLAKNIQYF.

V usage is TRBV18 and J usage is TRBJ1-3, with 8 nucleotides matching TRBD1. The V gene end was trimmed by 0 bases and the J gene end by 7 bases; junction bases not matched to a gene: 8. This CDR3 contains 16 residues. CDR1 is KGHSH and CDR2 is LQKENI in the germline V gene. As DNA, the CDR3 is TGTGCCAGCTCACCACCCAACAGGGGGTCGGTGAACACCATATATTTT. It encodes CASSPPNRGSVNTIYF.

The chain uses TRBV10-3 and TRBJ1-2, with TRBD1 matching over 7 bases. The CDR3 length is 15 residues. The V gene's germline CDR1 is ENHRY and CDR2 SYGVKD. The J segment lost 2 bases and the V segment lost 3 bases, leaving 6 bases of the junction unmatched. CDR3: CAISEGEGGNYGYTF. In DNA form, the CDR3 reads TGTGCCATCAGTGAAGGGGAAGGGGGCAACTATGGCTACACCTTC.

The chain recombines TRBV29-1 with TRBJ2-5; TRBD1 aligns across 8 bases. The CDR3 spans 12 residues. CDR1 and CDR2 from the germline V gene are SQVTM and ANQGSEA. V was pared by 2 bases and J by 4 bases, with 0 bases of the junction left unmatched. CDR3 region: CSVETGGETQYF. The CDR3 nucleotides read TGCAGCGTTGAAACAGGGGGAGAGACCCAGTACTTC.

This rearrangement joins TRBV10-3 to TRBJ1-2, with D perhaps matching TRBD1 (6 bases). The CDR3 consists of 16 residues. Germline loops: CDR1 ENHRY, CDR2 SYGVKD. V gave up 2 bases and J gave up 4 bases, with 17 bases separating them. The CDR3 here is CAISEPTGKDPYGYTF. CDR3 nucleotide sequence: TGTGCCATCAGTGAGCCCACAGGGAAAGATCCCTATGGCTACACCTTC.

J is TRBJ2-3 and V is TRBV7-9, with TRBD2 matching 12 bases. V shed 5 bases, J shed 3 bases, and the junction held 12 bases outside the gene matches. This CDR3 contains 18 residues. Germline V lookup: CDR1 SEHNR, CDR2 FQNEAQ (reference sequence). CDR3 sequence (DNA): TGTGCCAGCAGCGCCTCTAGCGGGGGGGCCCCGAAGACAGATACGCAGTATTTT. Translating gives CASSASSGGAPKTDTQYF.

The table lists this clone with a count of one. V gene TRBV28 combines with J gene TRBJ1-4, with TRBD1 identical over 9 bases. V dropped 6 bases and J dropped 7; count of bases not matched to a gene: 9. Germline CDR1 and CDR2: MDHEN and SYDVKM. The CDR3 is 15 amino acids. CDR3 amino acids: CASRSPGQGGEKLFF. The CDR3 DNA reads TGTGCCAGCAGATCCCCGGGACAGGGTGGTGAAAAACTGTTTTTT.